This TCR beta chain was sequenced during a study of blood T cell repertoires in COVID-19. As for the study in general: Samples taken during acute and convalescent COVID-19 were collected in the United States, Italy and Spain.

Method: immunoSEQ multiplex PCR; TCRdb's copy keeps in-frame clones and lacks some. The data contain about 260,000 clones, about 87% of them seen just once; the ten biggest clones take up 2.5% to 3.5%. Participants had their cohort set by participant-reported clinical history. Resolution of symptoms, clearance, or two negative PCRs was present in recovered Cohort 3 donors. This TCR came from a woman between 45 and 60 years old who had recovered from COVID-19. The sequenced sample consisted of PBMCs or T cells enriched from blood (not recorded which).

CDR3 amino acids: CASSQEDRFNSPLHF. The CDR3 DNA reads TGTGCCAGCAGCCAAGAGGACAGATTTAATTCACCCCTCCACTTT. V usage is TRBV3-1 (or the pseudogene TRBV3-2) and J usage is TRBJ1-6; D is perhaps TRBD1 (6 bases). The CDR3 spans 15 residues. V was trimmed by 0 bases and J by 6 bases, leaving 9 bases between them. Germline CDR1 reads LGHDT; CDR2 reads YNNKEL (reference sequence).